This T cell receptor beta chain was profiled in a study of T cell responses to AZD1222 COVID-19 vaccine. Broader study findings: Spike was spanned by vaccine-associated CD4 TCRs, which were dominant at 160-218 and 743-854. Two doses of AZD1222 preceded a rise in Spike-specific TCR breadth and depth.

Only in-frame clones appear in the TCRdb table, and some are missing; sequencing was by immunoSEQ multiplex PCR. The data contain about 96,000 clones, roughly 88% of them singletons. Note on this clone: Its specificity is not known.

The source is an adult in good health. Sequenced here: peripheral blood, sampled on day 0 of AZD1222 vaccination.

The DNA for the CDR3 is TGTGCCAGCAGCCAAGATCGGCAGGCGGGCTCAGATACGCAGTATTTT. This encodes CASSQDRQAGSDTQYF. The rearrangement uses TRBV4-2 and TRBJ2-3, with D perhaps TRBD2 (5 bases). V lost 0 bases to trimming and J lost 4 bases, with 14 bases between them. Germline CDR1 LGHNA, CDR2 YNFKEQ. The CDR3 extends over 16 amino acids.